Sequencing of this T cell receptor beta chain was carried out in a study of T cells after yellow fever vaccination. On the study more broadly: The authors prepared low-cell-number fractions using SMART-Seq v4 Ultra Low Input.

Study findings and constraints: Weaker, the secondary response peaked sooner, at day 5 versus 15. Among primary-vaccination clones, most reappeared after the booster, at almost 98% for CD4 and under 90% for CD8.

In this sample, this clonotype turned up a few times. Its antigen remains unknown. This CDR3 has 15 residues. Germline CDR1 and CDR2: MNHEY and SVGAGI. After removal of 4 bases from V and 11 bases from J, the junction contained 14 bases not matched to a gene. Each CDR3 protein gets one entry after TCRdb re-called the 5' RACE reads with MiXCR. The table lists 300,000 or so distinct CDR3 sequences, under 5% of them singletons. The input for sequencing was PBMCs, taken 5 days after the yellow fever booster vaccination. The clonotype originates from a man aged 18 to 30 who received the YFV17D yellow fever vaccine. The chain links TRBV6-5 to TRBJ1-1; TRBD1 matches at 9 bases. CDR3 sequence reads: CASSWSPGQGVWAFF. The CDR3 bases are TGTGCCAGCAGTTGGTCTCCGGGACAGGGAGTTTGGGCTTTCTTT.